The source of this T cell receptor beta chain is a study of T-cell reconstitution after alpha-beta-depleted transplantation in children. This clonotype has only a few counts. This CDR3 has 14 residues. V was cut by 7 bases and J by 3 bases, with 13 bases left in between. Germline CDR1 and CDR2: SGHTA and FQGNSA. As it was prepared, the TCRbeta library received unique molecular identifiers. MiXCR was run by TCRdb on the PCR reads, yielding one entry per CDR3 protein. The sample records around 680,000 distinct CDR3 sequences, about 15% being singletons. The clonotype was recovered from a human donor who donated a stem cell graft to a child with acute myeloid leukemia. Sequenced material: PBMCs from the stem cell graft donor, taken from the stem cell graft. This rearrangement joins TRBV7-2 to TRBJ2-1, with D hard to call. CDR3 sequence reads: CASTPGNSYNEQFF. CDR3 DNA: TGTGCCAGCACCCCTGGGAACAGCTACAATGAGCAGTTCTTC.